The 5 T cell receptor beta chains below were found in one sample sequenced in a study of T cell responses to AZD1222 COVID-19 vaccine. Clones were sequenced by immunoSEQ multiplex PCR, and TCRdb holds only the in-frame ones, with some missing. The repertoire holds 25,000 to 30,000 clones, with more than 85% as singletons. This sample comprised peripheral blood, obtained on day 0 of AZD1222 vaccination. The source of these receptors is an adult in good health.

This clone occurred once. CDR3 in DNA: TGTGCCATCAGTGAGTCGGGCACTGAAGCTTTCTTT. Amino acid sequence: CAISESGTEAFF. V and J are TRBV10-3 and TRBJ1-1; D unresolved. The ends were cut back, 0 bases at V and 4 bases at J, with 3 bases in the middle. The CDR3 sequence is 12 residues long. Germline loops: CDR1 ENHRY, CDR2 SYGVKD.

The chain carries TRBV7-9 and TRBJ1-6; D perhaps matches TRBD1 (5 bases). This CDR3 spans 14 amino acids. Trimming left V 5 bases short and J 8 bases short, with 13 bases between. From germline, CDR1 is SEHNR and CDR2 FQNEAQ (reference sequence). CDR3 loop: CASSHDGAHSPLHF. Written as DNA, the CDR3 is TGTGCCAGCAGCCACGATGGGGCACATTCACCCCTCCACTTT. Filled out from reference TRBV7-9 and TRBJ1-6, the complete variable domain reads DTGVSQNPRHKITKRGQNVTFRCDPISEHNRLYWYRQTLGQGPEFLTYFQNEAQLEKSRLLSDRFSAERPKGSFSTLEIQRTEQGDSAMYLCASSHDGAHSPLHFGNGTRLTVT.

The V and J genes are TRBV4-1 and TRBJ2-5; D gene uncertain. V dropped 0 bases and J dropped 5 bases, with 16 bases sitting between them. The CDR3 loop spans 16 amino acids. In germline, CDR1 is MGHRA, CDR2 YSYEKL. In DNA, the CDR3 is TGCGCCAGCAGCCAAGATTATAGGCGGCGGTGGGAGACCCAGTACTTC. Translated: CASSQDYRRRWETQYF.

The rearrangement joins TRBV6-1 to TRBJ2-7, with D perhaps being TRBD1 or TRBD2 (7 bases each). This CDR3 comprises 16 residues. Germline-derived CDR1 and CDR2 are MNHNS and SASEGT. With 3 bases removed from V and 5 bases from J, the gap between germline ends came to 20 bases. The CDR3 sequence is CASSELRGRVGDEQYF. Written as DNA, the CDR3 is TGTGCCAGCAGTGAGCTCAGGGGGAGGGTTGGGGACGAGCAGTACTTC.

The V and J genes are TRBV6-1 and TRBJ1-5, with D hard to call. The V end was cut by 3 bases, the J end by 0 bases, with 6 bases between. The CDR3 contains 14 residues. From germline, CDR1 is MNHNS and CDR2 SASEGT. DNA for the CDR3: TGTGCCAGCAGTGAGGGATATAGCAATCAGCCCCAGCATTTT. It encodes CASSEGYSNQPQHF.